Detailed here is one T cell receptor (beta chain). What it binds is not known. Trimming removed 3 bases at V and 6 bases at J, with 8 bases between. Per the germline V gene, CDR1 is LGHNA and CDR2 is YSLEER. This CDR3 comprises 12 residues. The sample belongs to a study of cytomegalovirus exposure and HLA in healthy donors. Vbeta (60) and Jbeta (13) primers were used in the PCR. Libraries were prepared by immunoSEQ multiplex PCR; TCRdb keeps only in-frame clonotypes and omits some of them. Seen here are some 90,000 clones, around 86% observed once, and the top ten hold about 4.4%. Study observations and caveats: Later analysis associated a missense DCLRE1C variant with TCR beta V- and J-gene trimming. Analyzed later, association rates of TCRs varied across HLA loci, with DRB1 most and HLA-C fewest.

Sequencing input: PBMCs. The rearrangement joins TRBV4-3 to TRBJ1-2, with D perhaps matching TRBD1 (5 bases). The receptor comes from an older woman in good health and CMV-seropositive. CDR3 DNA sequence: TGCGCCAGCAGCCAGGGGCCTGATGGCTACACCTTC. Translated: CASSQGPDGYTF.